This T cell receptor (beta chain) was retrieved from a study of cytomegalovirus exposure and HLA in healthy donors. The V end lost 1 base, the J end lost 1 base, and 7 bases lay between the germline ends. This CDR3 comprises 14 residues. Both 60 Vbeta primers and 13 Jbeta primers went into the PCR. Profiling relied on immunoSEQ multiplex PCR, and the TCRdb table lists in-frame clones only, not all of them. The sample consists of fewer than 250,000 clones, about four fifths of them appearing once. This clone was seen once. Antigen specificity is unknown. Study findings and constraints: A missense variant in DCLRE1C was later tied to TCR beta V- and J-gene trimming.

The rearrangement joins TRBV23-1 to TRBJ1-1; D is ambiguous. TRBV23-1 is annotated as an ORF whose role is uncertain. The sequenced sample consisted of PBMCs. The receptor was isolated from a man in his forties or fifties in good health and CMV-seropositive. The CDR3 protein is CASSQFAWNTEAFF. In DNA form, the CDR3 reads TGCGCCAGCAGTCAATTCGCGTGGAACACTGAAGCTTTCTTT.